The sequence of this T cell receptor (beta chain) was determined in a study of blood T cell repertoires in COVID-19. Study at large: Acute and convalescent COVID-19 specimens originated in the United States, Italy and Spain.

The CDR3 sequence is 15 residues long. In germline, CDR1 is MNHNY, CDR2 SVGAGI (reference sequence). V was pared by 0 bases and J by 1 base, with 0 bases of the junction left unmatched. Original processing methods: Reference gene primer amplification yielded estimated nucleated cell counts. The repertoire was sequenced with immunoSEQ multiplex PCR; TCRdb's copy has only in-frame clones and lacks some. That table is the source of V, J and clone size, and D and trimming were worked out from the DNA. The table records 65,000 or so clones, approximately 88% of them present only once. Patients in Seattle were enrolled during active infection, then followed longitudinally.

The chain combines TRBV6-6 with TRBJ1-2; the match to TRBD1 covers 9 bases. The sequenced material came from peripheral blood. This TCR came from a man aged 25-40 years with COVID-19, enrolled during active disease. CDR3 sequence (DNA): TGTGCCAGCAGTTACTCGGACAGGGGTAACTATGGCTACACCTTC. Translated: CASSYSDRGNYGYTF.